One T cell receptor (beta chain) is described in this entry. A read error may explain this, as a much larger clone is one base away. 5'RACE generated cDNA with 10-nucleotide random UMIs. TCRdb used MiXCR to reprocess the 5' RACE reads, holding one entry per CDR3 protein. Of tens of thousands of distinct CDR3 sequences listed, 12% to 15% were seen once; the top ten hold about 4.5%. This sample is part of a study of neurological immune-mediated disorders. Per the germline V gene, CDR1 is SGHVS and CDR2 is FQNEAQ. V was clipped by 8 bases and J by 5 bases; unmatched bases: 9. The CDR3 has 15 amino acids. Time point here: longitudinal time-point 1 (baseline).

This TCR was sampled from a female donor with HTLV-1-associated myelopathy (HAM/TSP). The chain recombines TRBV7-8 with TRBJ2-1, with 10 bases that match TRBD1. Source material: PBMCs. The CDR3 DNA sequence: TGTGCCAGCCGGAGGACAGGGGGGTGGGACAATGAGCAGTTCTTC. Translated, it gives CASRRTGGWDNEQFF.